Below, one T cell receptor (beta chain) is given with its context. This entry belongs to a study of blood T cell repertoires in COVID-19. Study-level information: Donors in the United States, Italy and Spain gave samples during acute or convalescent COVID-19. Sources were T cells, B-cell-depleted T cells, or PBMCs; the material itself was cDNA or gDNA.

Patients at the Seattle site were enrolled during active infection and followed longitudinally. Germline CDR1 reads LNHDA; CDR2 reads SQIVND (reference sequence). This CDR3 comprises 16 residues. With 5 bases removed from V and 3 bases from J, the gap between germline ends came to 17 bases. Under the authors' procedure: Estimated nucleated cell counts came from reference gene primer amplification. Assay: immunoSEQ multiplex PCR; the TCRdb copy retains only in-frame clones and omits some. V, J and clone size were drawn from that table, and D and trimming were deduced from the DNA. The sample holds about 350,000 clones, about nine tenths seen once.

The receptor comes from a woman in her fifties or sixties with COVID-19, enrolled during active disease. The chain recombines TRBV19 with TRBJ1-5, with a possible D match to TRBD1 (6 bases). Material for sequencing was peripheral blood. The CDR3 nucleotides read TGTGCCAGTAGTGCCCGCGGGGGGCGGATCAATCAGCCCCAGCATTTT. It encodes CASSARGGRINQPQHF.